A selection of T cell receptor beta chains follows, all from one sample in a study of blood T cell repertoires in COVID-19. Some clones are missing from TCRdb's copy, which holds only in-frame ones; the method was immunoSEQ multiplex PCR. The sample yields roughly 280,000 clones, about nine tenths seen once. Specimen: PBMCs or T cells enriched from blood (not recorded which). The receptors were gathered from a woman between 25 and 40 years old with acute COVID-19. The CDR3 runs from the conserved cysteine through the conserved F or W. The D gene is left open where the match is weak. Some rows mark clone size as missing; the rest say once, few, many or name a class of expanded clone.

V gene	J gene	clone size	D gene	CDR3 protein	CDR3 DNA
TRBV4-1	TRBJ2-3	once	TRBD2	CASSQEGGEGRTDTQYF	TGCGCCAGCAGCCAAGAAGGTGGGGAGGGGCGCACAGATACGCAGTATTTT
TRBV4-1	TRBJ2-7	-	-	CASSQDSGGYEQYF	TGCGCCAGCAGCCAAGATAGCGGCGGCTACGAGCAGTACTTC
TRBV7-9	TRBJ2-1	-	-	CASSLVRGTYNEQFF	TGTGCCAGCAGCTTAGTCAGGGGAACCTACAATGAGCAGTTCTTC
TRBV9	TRBJ2-7	-	TRBD2	CASSFRVAGASEQYF	TGTGCCAGCAGCTTTAGGGTAGCGGGAGCGTCCGAGCAGTACTTC
TRBV27	TRBJ1-3	once	-	CASRTTGSGNTIYF	TGTGCCAGCAGAACTACAGGGAGCGGAAACACCATATATTTT
TRBV25-1	TRBJ2-1	-	TRBD2	CASSGPRWVAGVDEQFF	TGTGCCAGCAGTGGGCCCCGATGGGTAGCGGGAGTGGATGAGCAGTTCTTC
TRBV18	TRBJ1-2	-	TRBD1	CASSPSTGDNYGYTF	TGTGCCAGCTCACCTTCGACAGGGGATAACTATGGCTACACCTTC
TRBV18	TRBJ1-6	-	-	CASSPNPPRVANSPLHF	TGTGCCAGCTCACCAAATCCGCCGCGGGTTGCTAATTCACCCCTCCACTTT
TRBV7-9	TRBJ1-4	-	-	CASSPNQGQREKLFF	TGTGCCAGCAGCCCAAATCAGGGGCAAAGGGAAAAACTGTTTTTT
TRBV5-1	TRBJ1-5	-	-	CASSLAGVGNQPQHF	TGCGCCAGCAGCTTGGCGGGGGTGGGAAATCAGCCCCAGCATTTT
TRBV19	TRBJ2-7	-	-	CASGPQGSEQYF	TGTGCCAGTGGACCCCAGGGATCCGAGCAGTACTTC
TRBV7-2	TRBJ2-3	-	-	CASSLVWRDTQYF	TGTGCCAGCAGCTTAGTCTGGAGAGATACGCAGTATTTT
TRBV28	TRBJ1-5	-	TRBD1	CASSPTGGPNQPQHF	TGTGCCAGCAGCCCGACAGGGGGCCCCAATCAGCCCCAGCATTTT
TRBV14	TRBJ2-2	-	TRBD2	CASSQDLAGGPDTGELFF	TGTGCCAGCAGCCAAGACCTAGCGGGAGGGCCTGACACCGGGGAGCTGTTTTTT
TRBV2	TRBJ2-3	-	-	CASSGQGTDTQYF	TGTGCCAGCAGTGGACAGGGCACAGATACGCAGTATTTT
TRBV29-1	TRBJ2-3	-	TRBD1	CSVPPTGVGTDTQYF	TGCAGCGTGCCCCCTACAGGGGTGGGCACAGATACGCAGTATTTT
TRBV5-1	TRBJ2-5	-	TRBD2	CASSFGTSGRASETQYF	TGCGCCAGCAGCTTTGGGACTAGCGGGAGGGCCTCAGAGACCCAGTACTTC
TRBV7-9	TRBJ1-4	-	TRBD1	CASSQGATEKLFF	TGTGCCAGCAGCCAGGGGGCTACTGAAAAACTGTTTTTT